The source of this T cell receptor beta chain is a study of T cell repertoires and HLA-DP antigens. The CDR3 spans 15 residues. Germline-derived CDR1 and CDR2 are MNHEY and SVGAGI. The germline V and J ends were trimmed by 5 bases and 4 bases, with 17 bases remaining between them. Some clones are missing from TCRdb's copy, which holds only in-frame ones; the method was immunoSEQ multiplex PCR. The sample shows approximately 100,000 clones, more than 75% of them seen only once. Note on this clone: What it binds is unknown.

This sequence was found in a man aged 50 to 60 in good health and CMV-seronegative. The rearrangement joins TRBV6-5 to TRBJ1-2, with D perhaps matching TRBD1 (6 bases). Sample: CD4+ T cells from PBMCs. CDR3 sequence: CASSTKIQGSYGYTF. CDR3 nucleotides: TGTGCCAGCAGTACAAAAATTCAGGGGTCCTATGGCTACACCTTC.